These 21 T cell receptor beta chains came from one sample sequenced in a study of T-cell reconstitution after alpha-beta-depleted transplantation in children. Unique molecular identifiers were incorporated into the prepared TCRbeta library. TCRdb processed the PCR reads anew with MiXCR; each CDR3 protein has one entry. The profile covers about 540,000 distinct CDR3 sequences, with around 18% appearing a single time and roughly 3.3% taken by the ten largest. This sample comprised PBMCs from the stem cell graft donor, obtained from the stem cell graft. The receptors stem from a human donor who donated a stem cell graft to a child with acute lymphoblastic leukemia.

This clonotype was observed a few times. The rearrangement links TRBV19 to TRBJ2-7; 7 nucleotides match TRBD1. The CDR3 has 13 amino acids. The ends lost 4 bases at V and 2 bases at J; junction bases unmatched: 2. From germline, CDR1 is LNHDA and CDR2 SQIVND (reference sequence). CDR3 loop: CASSNTGAYEQYF. Written as DNA, the CDR3 is TGTGCCAGTAGTAACACAGGGGCCTACGAGCAGTACTTC. The whole variable domain, filled in from reference TRBV19 and TRBJ2-7, reads DGGITQSPKYLFRKEGQNVTLSCEQNLNHDAMYWYRQDPGQGLRLIYYSQIVNDFQKGDIAEGYSVSREKKESFPLTVTSAQKNPTAFYLCASSNTGAYEQYFGPGTRLTVT.

The rearrangement uses TRBV2 and TRBJ2-1; D uncertain. Between the trimmed V and J ends, which lost 4 bases and 7 bases, there was a span of 2 bases. The CDR3 runs to 10 residues. Per the germline V gene, CDR1 is SNHLY and CDR2 is FYNNEI. CDR3 in amino acids: CASSVNEQFF. CDR3 sequence (DNA): TGTGCCAGCAGTGTGAATGAGCAGTTCTTC. Filled out from reference TRBV2 and TRBJ2-1, the complete variable domain reads EPEVTQTPSHQVTQMGQEVILRCVPISNHLYFYWYRQILGQKVEFLVSFYNNEISEKSEIFDDQFSVERPDGSNFTLKIRSTKLEDSAMYFCASSVNEQFFGPGTRLTVL.

This clonotype turned up a few times. The chain employs TRBV5-1 and TRBJ2-1; 8 bases map to TRBD2. With 7 bases clipped from V and 8 bases from J, the junction kept 14 bases outside the gene matches. This CDR3 has 15 amino acids. Looked up from germline, CDR1 is SGHRS and CDR2 is YFSETQ. The CDR3 loop reads CASQQQAGVADEQFF. DNA for the CDR3: TGCGCCAGCCAGCAACAAGCGGGAGTAGCCGATGAGCAGTTCTTC.

Details on this clonotype: The junction and the germline gene differ at one end; a read error may be behind it. The J gene is TRBJ2-3, the V gene TRBV2; TRBD2 aligns across 8 bases. This CDR3 is 15 amino acids long. Germline CDR1 reads SNHLY; CDR2 reads FYNNEI. The CDR3 DNA follows: TGTGCCAGCAGGCTGACTAGCGTCAGCACAGATATGCAGTATTTT. The encoded protein is CASRLTSVSTDMQYF. The full variable domain, rest sourced from reference TRBV2 and TRBJ2-3, is EPEVTQTPSHQVTQMGQEVILRCVPISNHLYFYWYRQILGQKVEFLVSFYNNEISEKSEIFDDQFSVERPDGSNFTLKIRSTKLEDSAMYFCASRLTSVSTDMQYFGPGTRLTVL.

V is TRBV5-1 and J is TRBJ2-7; D unresolved. Trimming cost V 0 bases and J 4 bases, with 14 bases left between them. Germline V gene sequence: CDR1 SGHRS, CDR2 YFSETQ. The CDR3 runs 15 residues. The CDR3: CASSLGRSFKYEQYF. The DNA for the CDR3 is TGCGCCAGCAGCTTGGGCAGGTCCTTTAAGTACGAGCAGTACTTC.

The table lists this clonotype with a few counts. This chain links TRBV5-4 with TRBJ2-7; 11 positions agree with TRBD2. Germline values: CDR1 SGHNT, CDR2 YYREEE (reference sequence). The V segment lost 0 bases and the J segment 7 bases; nucleotides outside the gene matches: 3. The CDR3 extends over 14 amino acids. CDR3 protein: CASSLDPSGGEQYF. The CDR3 nucleotides read TGTGCCAGCAGCTTGGACCCTAGCGGGGGGGAGCAGTACTTC.

The genes are TRBV4-1 and TRBJ1-5; 8 nucleotides match TRBD1. Germline V lookup: CDR1 MGHRA, CDR2 YSYEKL. This CDR3 region has 15 residues. V was pared by 4 bases and J by 5 bases, with 7 bases of the junction left unmatched. CDR3 sequence reads: CASSPQTGDYQPQHF. The CDR3 nucleotides read TGCGCCAGCAGCCCCCAGACAGGGGATTATCAGCCCCAGCATTTT.

The table lists this clonotype with a few counts. The chain employs TRBV4-1 and TRBJ1-1; D is undetermined. The germline V gene encodes CDR1 MGHRA and CDR2 YSYEKL. The V end was cut by 4 bases, the J end by 4 bases, with 13 bases between. The CDR3 contains 14 residues. The CDR3 sequence is CASSPLGGVTEAFF. For the CDR3, the DNA is TGCGCCAGCAGCCCCTTGGGCGGGGTCACTGAAGCTTTCTTT.

This clonotype was detected a few times. The gene calls are TRBV6-1 and TRBJ1-1; D unresolved. Germline V gene sequence: CDR1 MNHNS, CDR2 SASEGT. CDR3 length: 13 residues. Between the trimmed V and J ends, which lost 6 bases and 4 bases, there was a span of 12 bases. The CDR3 region has the DNA TGTGCCAGCAGGGACCTACTCGGCACTGAAGCTTTCTTT. It specifies CASRDLLGTEAFF.

This clonotype was recorded a few times. The chain couples TRBV5-1 to TRBJ2-7; 15 nucleotides match TRBD2. Germline trimming cut 4 bases from V and 3 bases from J; bases unmatched to any gene: 8. In germline, CDR1 is SGHRS, CDR2 YFSETQ. The CDR3 has 17 residues. This CDR3 is CASSPGLAGGRFYEQYF. In nucleotides, the CDR3 is TGCGCCAGCAGCCCGGGACTAGCGGGAGGCCGGTTCTACGAGCAGTACTTC.

This clonotype was seen more than once but under ten times. CDR3 in amino acids: CASSHVMTGRDNYGYTF. In DNA form, the CDR3 reads TGTGCCAGCAGCCACGTAATGACGGGACGGGATAACTATGGCTACACCTTC. The chain is built from TRBV4-2 and TRBJ1-2; D is perhaps TRBD1 (5 bases). The V and J ends lost 3 bases and 1 base respectively, with 18 bases between them. The germline V gene encodes CDR1 LGHNA and CDR2 YNFKEQ. CDR3 length equals 17 residues.

This clonotype showed up just a few times. The chain employs TRBV7-9 and TRBJ2-2; 7 bases line up with TRBD1. This CDR3 has 15 amino acids. Looked up from germline, CDR1 is SEHNR and CDR2 is FQNEAQ (reference sequence). J gave up 4 bases and V 1 base, and 3 bases lay outside the gene matches. This CDR3 reads CASSLGDRATGELFF. In nucleotides, the CDR3 is TGTGCCAGCAGCTTAGGGGACAGAGCCACCGGGGAGCTGTTTTTT.

V and J are TRBV3-1 and TRBJ2-7; no clear D. The germline V gene has CDR1 LGHDT and CDR2 YNNKEL (reference sequence). With 2 bases removed from V and 3 bases from J, the gap between germline ends came to 8 bases. The CDR3 covers 13 residues. The CDR3, as DNA: TGTGCCAGCAGCCAACCTAACAGCTACGAGCAGTACTTC. It is translated as CASSQPNSYEQYF.

The genes are TRBV7-9 and TRBJ2-2, with D possibly being TRBD1 or TRBD2 (5 bases each). CDR1 SEHNR and CDR2 FQNEAQ come from the germline V gene (reference sequence). This CDR3 is 15 amino acids long. V lost 5 bases and J lost 6, with 16 bases in between. The CDR3 here is CASSAGTFTAGELFF. DNA for the CDR3: TGTGCCAGCAGCGCCGGGACCTTTACGGCCGGGGAGCTGTTTTTT.

This chain links TRBV18 with TRBJ2-3; 10 nucleotides align to TRBD2. The CDR3 consists of 18 residues. The germline CDR1 and CDR2 sequences are KGHSH and LQKENI. V lost 6 bases and J lost 3; bases outside the gene matches: 15. DNA for the CDR3: TGTGCCAGCTCCCCCGGAGGGCCTAGCGGGAGAGTAACAGATACGCAGTATTTT. This codes for CASSPGGPSGRVTDTQYF. Complete variable domain (other parts from reference TRBV18 and TRBJ2-3): NAGVMQNPRHLVRRRGQEARLRCSPMKGHSHVYWYRQLPEEGLKFMVYLQKENIIDESGMPKERFSAEFPKEGPSILRIQQVVRGDSAAYFCASSPGGPSGRVTDTQYFGPGTRLTVL.

J is TRBJ2-2 and V is TRBV29-1; no clear D gene. The CDR3 runs to 11 residues. The V gene's germline CDR1 is SQVTM and CDR2 ANQGSEA. V was pared by 4 bases and J by 4 bases, with 4 bases between. Here the CDR3 reads CSVVGTGELFF. CDR3 nucleotide sequence: TGCAGCGTTGTAGGCACCGGGGAGCTGTTTTTT.

This clonotype has just a few counts. This chain connects TRBV9 to TRBJ2-7; perhaps TRBD1 as D (5 bases). Per the germline V gene, CDR1 is SGDLS and CDR2 is YYNGEE. V shed 0 bases and J shed 4 bases, with 14 bases lying between them. The CDR3 covers 15 residues. CDR3 in DNA: TGTGCCAGCAGCGTAGAATCAGGGTTCGCTTACGAGCAGTACTTC. It yields the protein CASSVESGFAYEQYF.

Note on this clonotype: Lacking the conserved final phenylalanine or tryptophan, this CDR3 likely reflects a read error. This chain uses TRBV12-3 or TRBV12-4 with TRBJ2-3, with a weak D call TRBD1 (5 bases). Trimming removed 2 bases from V and 4 bases from J, with 19 bases in between. This CDR3 spans 17 amino acids. CDR3 in DNA: TGTGCCAGCAGTTTACCTCCAGGGCGGTTAGTGGCAGATACGCAGTATTTG. Its translation: CASSLPPGRLVADTQYL.

The chain recombines TRBV5-5 with TRBJ2-7; weak D call: TRBD2 (5 bases). CDR3 length equals 15 residues. Trimming left V 1 base short and J 2 bases short, with 13 bases between. Germline CDR1 and CDR2: SGHKS and YYEKEE (reference sequence). CDR3 sequence (DNA): TGTGCCAGCAGCTTGATGGGAGATTCCCCCTACGAGCAGTACTTC. This encodes CASSLMGDSPYEQYF.

This clonotype came up a few times. The chain has TRBV10-1 and TRBJ2-7; tentatively, D is TRBD1 (5 bases). Germline values: CDR1 WNHNN, CDR2 SYGVQD (reference sequence). The V end lost 4 bases, the J end lost 0 bases, and 16 bases lay between the germline ends. This CDR3 contains 16 residues. Written as DNA, the CDR3 is TGCGCCAGCAGTGCCGACAGTGCGCTGAGCTCCTACGAGCAGTACTTC. Amino acid sequence: CASSADSALSSYEQYF.

This clonotype turned up a few times. The V and J genes are TRBV7-2 and TRBJ1-6, with a possible D match to TRBD1 (6 bases). Germline V CDR1 and CDR2: SGHTA, FQGNSA. V was shortened by 7 bases and J by 5 bases, with 18 bases between the two germline ends. CDR3 length equals 16 residues. The CDR3 loop reads CASIYVGATHNSPLHF. The CDR3 bases are TGTGCCAGCATTTATGTGGGGGCGACCCATAATTCACCCCTCCACTTT.